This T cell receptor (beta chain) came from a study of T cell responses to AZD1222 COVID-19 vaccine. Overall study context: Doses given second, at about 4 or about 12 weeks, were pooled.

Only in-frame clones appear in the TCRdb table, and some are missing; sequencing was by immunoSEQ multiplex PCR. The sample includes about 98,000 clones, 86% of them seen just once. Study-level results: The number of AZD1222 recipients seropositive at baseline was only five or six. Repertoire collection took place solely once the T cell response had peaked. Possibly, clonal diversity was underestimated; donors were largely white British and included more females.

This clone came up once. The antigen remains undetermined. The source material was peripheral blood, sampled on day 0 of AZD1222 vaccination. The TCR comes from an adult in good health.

CDR3 sequence (DNA): TGTGCCAGCAGCTTACGGGAAACCTACGAGCAGTACTTC. This translates into CASSLRETYEQYF. The chain uses TRBV11-1 and TRBJ2-7; possible D gene TRBD2, 5 bases. Germline values: CDR1 SGHAT, CDR2 FQDESV (reference sequence). The CDR3 has 13 residues. Trimming pared 2 bases from V and 2 bases from J, leaving 7 bases between. The full variable domain, rest sourced from reference TRBV11-1 and TRBJ2-7, is EAEVAQSPRYKITEKSQAVAFWCDPISGHATLYWYRQILGQGPELLVQFQDESVVDDSQLPKDRFSAERLKGVDSTLKIQPAELGDSAMYLCASSLRETYEQYFGPGTRLTVT.